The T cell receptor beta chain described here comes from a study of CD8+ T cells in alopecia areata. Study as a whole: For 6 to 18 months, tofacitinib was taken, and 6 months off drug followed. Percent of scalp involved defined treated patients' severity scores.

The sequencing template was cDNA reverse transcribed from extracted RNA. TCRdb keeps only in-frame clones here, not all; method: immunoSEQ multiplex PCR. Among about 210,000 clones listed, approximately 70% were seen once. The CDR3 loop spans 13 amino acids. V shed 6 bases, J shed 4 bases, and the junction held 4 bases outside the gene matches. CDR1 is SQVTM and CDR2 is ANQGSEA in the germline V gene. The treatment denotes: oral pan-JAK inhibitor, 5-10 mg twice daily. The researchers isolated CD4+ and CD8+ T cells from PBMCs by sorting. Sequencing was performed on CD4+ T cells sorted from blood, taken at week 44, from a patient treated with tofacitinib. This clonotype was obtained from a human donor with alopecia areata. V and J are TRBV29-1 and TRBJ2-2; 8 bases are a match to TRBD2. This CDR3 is CSVRGGPTGELFF. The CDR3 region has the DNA TGCAGCGTCCGGGGGGGCCCCACCGGGGAGCTGTTTTTT.